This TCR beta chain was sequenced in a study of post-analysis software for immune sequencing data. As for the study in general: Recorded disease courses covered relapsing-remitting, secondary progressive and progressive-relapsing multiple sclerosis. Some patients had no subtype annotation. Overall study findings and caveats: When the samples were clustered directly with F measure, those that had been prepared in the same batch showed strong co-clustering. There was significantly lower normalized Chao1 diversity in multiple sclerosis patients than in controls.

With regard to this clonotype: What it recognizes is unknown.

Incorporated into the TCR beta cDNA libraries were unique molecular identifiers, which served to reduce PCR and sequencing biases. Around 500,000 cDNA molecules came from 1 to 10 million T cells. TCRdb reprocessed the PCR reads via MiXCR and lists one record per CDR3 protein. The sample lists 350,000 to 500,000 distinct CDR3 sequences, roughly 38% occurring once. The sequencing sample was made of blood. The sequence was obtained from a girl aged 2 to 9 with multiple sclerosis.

The CDR3 sequence is CASRPQGPNEKLFF. CDR3 DNA: TGTGCCAGCAGACCCCAGGGGCCTAATGAAAAACTGTTTTTT. The genes are TRBV28 and TRBJ1-4, with D maybe TRBD1 (6 bases). The V and J ends lost 6 bases and 3 bases respectively, with 11 bases between them. CDR3 size: 14 residues. Germline V gene data show CDR1 as MDHEN and CDR2 as SYDVKM.